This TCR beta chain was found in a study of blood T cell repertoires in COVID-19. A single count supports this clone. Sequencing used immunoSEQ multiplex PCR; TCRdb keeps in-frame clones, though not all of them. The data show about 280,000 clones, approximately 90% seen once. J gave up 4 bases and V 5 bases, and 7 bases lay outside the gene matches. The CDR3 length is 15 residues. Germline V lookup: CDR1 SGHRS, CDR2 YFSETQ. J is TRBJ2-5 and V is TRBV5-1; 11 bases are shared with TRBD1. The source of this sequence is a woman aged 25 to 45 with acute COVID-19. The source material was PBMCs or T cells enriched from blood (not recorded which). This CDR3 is CASRPPGQGGETQYF. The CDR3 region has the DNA TGCGCCAGCAGACCACCGGGACAGGGGGGAGAGACCCAGTACTTC.